This T cell receptor beta chain was recorded in a study of blood T cell repertoires in COVID-19. Unmatched junction bases numbered 7, after V lost 6 bases and J lost 5 bases. Per germline, CDR1 SNHLY and CDR2 FYNNEI. The CDR3 loop spans 15 amino acids. Method: immunoSEQ multiplex PCR; TCRdb's copy keeps in-frame clones and lacks some. The sample has approximately 180,000 clones, around 90% seen once; the top ten hold approximately 4%. V is TRBV2 and J is TRBJ1-6, with TRBD1 matching 7 bases. The sequence came from a human donor in a cohort sampled during active COVID-19. The sample taken for sequencing was peripheral blood. The CDR3 region has the DNA TGTGCCAGCAGGGGGAGACAGGGAAATAATTCACCCCTCCACTTT. Translation: CASRGRQGNNSPLHF. Full variable domain (outside the CDR3, taken from reference TRBV2 and TRBJ1-6): EPEVTQTPSHQVTQMGQEVILRCVPISNHLYFYWYRQILGQKVEFLVSFYNNEISEKSEIFDDQFSVERPDGSNFTLKIRSTKLEDSAMYFCASRGRQGNNSPLHFGNGTRLTVT.